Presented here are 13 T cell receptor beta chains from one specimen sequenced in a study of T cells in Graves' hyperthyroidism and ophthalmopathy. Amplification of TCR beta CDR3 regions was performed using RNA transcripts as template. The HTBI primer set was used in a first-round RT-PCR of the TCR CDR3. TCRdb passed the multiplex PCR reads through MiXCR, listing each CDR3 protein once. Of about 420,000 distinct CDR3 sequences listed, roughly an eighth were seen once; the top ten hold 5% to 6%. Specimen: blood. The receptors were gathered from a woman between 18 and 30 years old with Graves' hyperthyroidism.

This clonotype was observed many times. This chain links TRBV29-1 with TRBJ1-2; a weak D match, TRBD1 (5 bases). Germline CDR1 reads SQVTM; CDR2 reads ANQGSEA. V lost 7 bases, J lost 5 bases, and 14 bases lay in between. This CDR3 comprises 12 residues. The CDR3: CSGGAASYGYTF. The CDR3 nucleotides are TGCAGCGGCGGGGCGGCCTCTTATGGCTACACCTTC.

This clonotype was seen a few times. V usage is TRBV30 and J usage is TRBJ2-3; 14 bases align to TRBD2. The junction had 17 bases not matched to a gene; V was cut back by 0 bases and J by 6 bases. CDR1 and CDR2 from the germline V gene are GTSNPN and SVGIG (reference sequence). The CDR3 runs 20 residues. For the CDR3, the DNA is TGTGCCTGGAGTGTACGCCGGACTAGCGGGAGGTCCTTACGAAGGGATACGCAGTATTTT. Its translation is CAWSVRRTSGRSLRRDTQYF. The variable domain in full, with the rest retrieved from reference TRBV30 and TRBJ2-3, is SQTIHQWPATLVQPVGSPLSLECTVEGTSNPNLYWYRQAAGRGLQLLFYSVGIGQISSEVPQNLSASRPQDRQFILSSKKLLLSDSGFYLCAWSVRRTSGRSLRRDTQYFGPGTRLTVL.

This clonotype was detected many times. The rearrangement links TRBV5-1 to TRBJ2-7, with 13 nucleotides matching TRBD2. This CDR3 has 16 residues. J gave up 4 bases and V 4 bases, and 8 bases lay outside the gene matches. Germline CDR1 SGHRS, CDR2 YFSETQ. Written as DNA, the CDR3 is TGCGCCAGCAGCACAGGACTAGCGGGAGTCCGATACGAGCAGTACTTC. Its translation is CASSTGLAGVRYEQYF. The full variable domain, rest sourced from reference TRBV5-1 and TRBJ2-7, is KAGVTQTPRYLIKTRGQQVTLSCSPISGHRSVSWYQQTPGQGLQFLFEYFSETQRNKGNFPGRFSGRQFSNSRSEMNVSTLELGDSALYLCASSTGLAGVRYEQYFGPGTRLTVT.

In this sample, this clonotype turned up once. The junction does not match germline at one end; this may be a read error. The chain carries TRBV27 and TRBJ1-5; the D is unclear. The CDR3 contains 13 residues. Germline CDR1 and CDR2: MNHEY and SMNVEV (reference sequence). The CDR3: CASRPIGGQAQRF. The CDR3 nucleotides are TGTGCCAGCAGACCAATAGGAGGGCAGGCCCAGCGTTTT.

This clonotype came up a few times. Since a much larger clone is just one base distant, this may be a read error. The CDR3 is CASSFGLAGVNEQFF. In nucleotides, the CDR3 is TGTGCCAGCAGCTTCGGACTAGCGGGAGTCAATGAGCAGTTCTTC. The rearrangement links TRBV7-9 to TRBJ2-1; 13 bases line up with TRBD2. Germline assignment: CDR1 SEHNR and CDR2 FQNEAQ (reference sequence). CDR3 size: 15 residues. V was clipped by 3 bases and J by 6 bases; unmatched bases: 2.

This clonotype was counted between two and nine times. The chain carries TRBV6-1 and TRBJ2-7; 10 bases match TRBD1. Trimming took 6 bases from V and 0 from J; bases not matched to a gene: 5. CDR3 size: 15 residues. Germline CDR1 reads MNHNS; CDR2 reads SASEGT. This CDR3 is CASRRGTGDSYEQYF. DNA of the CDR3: TGTGCCAGCAGGCGCGGGACAGGGGACTCCTACGAGCAGTACTTC.

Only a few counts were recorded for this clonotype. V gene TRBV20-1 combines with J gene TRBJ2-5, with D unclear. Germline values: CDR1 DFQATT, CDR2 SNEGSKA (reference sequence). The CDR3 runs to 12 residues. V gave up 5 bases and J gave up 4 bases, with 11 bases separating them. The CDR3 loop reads CSACSYLETQYF. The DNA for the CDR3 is TGCAGTGCTTGTTCCTATCTAGAGACCCAGTACTTC.

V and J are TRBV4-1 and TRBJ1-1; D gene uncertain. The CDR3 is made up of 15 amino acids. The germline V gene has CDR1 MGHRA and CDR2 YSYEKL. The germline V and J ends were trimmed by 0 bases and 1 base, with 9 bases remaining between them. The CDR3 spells CASSQDGRTNTEAFF. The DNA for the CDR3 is TGCGCCAGCAGCCAAGACGGGAGGACGAACACTGAAGCTTTCTTT.

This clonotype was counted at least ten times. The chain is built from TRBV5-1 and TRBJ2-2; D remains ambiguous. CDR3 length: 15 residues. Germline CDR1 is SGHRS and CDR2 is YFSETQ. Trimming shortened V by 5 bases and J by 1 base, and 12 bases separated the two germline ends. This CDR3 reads CASRTDNRNTGELFF. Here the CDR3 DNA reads TGCGCCAGCAGGACTGATAATAGGAACACCGGGGAGCTGTTTTTT.

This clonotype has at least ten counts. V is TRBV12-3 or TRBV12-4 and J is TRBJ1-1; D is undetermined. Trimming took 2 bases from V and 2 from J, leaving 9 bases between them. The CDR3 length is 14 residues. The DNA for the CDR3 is TGTGCCAGCAGTTTATCGGGAGCCAACACTGAAGCTTTCTTT. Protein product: CASSLSGANTEAFF.

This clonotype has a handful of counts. The DNA of the CDR3 is TGTGCCAGCAGCTTAGTTCCAGGGGAGGTGAAGTACGAGCAGTACTTC. Protein product: CASSLVPGEVKYEQYF. V gene TRBV11-2 combines with J gene TRBJ2-7; possibly TRBD1 or TRBD2 for D (6 bases each). The CDR3 contains 16 residues. V shed 1 base and J shed 4 bases, with 17 bases lying between them. From germline, CDR1 is SGHAT and CDR2 FQNNGV.

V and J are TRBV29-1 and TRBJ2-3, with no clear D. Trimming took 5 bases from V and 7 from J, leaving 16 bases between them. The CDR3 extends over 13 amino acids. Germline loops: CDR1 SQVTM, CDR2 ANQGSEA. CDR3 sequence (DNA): TGCAGCGTTCTCGGACGGGCTGCGTATACGCAGTATTTT. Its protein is CSVLGRAAYTQYF.

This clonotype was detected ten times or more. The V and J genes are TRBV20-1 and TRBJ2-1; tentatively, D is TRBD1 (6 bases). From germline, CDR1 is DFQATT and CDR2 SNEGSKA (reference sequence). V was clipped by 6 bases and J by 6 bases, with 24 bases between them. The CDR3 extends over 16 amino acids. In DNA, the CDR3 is TGCAGTGCGAGCAATGACGCACAGGGCAGGGGCAATGAGCAGTTCTTC. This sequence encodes CSASNDAQGRGNEQFF.